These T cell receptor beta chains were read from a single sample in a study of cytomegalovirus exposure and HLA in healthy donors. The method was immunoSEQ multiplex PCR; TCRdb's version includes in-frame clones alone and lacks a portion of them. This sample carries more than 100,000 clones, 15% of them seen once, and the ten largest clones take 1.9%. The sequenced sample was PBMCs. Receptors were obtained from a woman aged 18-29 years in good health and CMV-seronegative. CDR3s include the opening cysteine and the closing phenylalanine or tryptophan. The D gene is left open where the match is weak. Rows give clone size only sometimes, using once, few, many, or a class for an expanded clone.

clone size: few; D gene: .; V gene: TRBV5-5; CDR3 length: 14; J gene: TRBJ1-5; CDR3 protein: CASSPDRLNPPQHF; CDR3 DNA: TGTGCCAGCAGCCCAGACAGGCTTAATCCGCCCCAGCATTTT
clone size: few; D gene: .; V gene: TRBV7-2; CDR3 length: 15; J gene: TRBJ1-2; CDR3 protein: CASSPLSEGFYGYTF; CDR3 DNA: TGTGCCAGCAGCCCCCTTTCCGAGGGATTCTATGGCTACACCTTC
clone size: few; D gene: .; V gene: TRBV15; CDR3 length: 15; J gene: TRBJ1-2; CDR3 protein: CATSRTRGPNYGYTF; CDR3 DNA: TGTGCCACCAGCAGGACCAGGGGTCCTAACTATGGCTACACCTTC
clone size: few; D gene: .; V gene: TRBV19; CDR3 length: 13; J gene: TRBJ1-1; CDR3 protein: CASSITDNTEAFF; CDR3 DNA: TGTGCCAGTAGTATAACAGACAACACTGAAGCTTTCTTT
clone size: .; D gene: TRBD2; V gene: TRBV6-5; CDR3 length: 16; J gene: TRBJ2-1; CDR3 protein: CASSYRTSGGAYEQFF; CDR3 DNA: TGTGCCAGCAGTTACCGGACTAGCGGGGGGGCCTATGAGCAGTTCTTC
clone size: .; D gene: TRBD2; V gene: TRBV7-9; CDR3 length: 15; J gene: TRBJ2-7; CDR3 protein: CASSLGLAGGGKQYF; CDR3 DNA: TGTGCCAGCAGCTTGGGTCTAGCGGGAGGGGGGAAGCAGTACTTC
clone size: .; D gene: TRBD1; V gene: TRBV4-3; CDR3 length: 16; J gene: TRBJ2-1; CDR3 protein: CASSLQGAGGRDEQFF; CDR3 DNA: TGCGCCAGCAGCCTCCAAGGGGCAGGGGGCAGGGATGAGCAGTTCTTC
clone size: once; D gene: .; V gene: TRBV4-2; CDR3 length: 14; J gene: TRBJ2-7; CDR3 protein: CASGSTSSVYEQYF; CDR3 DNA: TGTGCCAGCGGTTCTACTAGCTCGGTATACGAGCAGTACTTC
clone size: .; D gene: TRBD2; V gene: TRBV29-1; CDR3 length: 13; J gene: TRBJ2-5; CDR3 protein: CSVLAGGLETQYF; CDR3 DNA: TGCAGCGTTTTGGCGGGGGGTCTGGAGACCCAGTACTTC
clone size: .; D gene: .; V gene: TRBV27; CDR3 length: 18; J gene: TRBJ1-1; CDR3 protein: CASSLLGGALLMNTEAFF; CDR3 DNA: TGTGCCAGCAGTTTATTGGGAGGGGCACTCCTCATGAACACTGAAGCTTTCTTT
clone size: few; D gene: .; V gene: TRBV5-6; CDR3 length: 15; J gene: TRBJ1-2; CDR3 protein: CASRSEAGFLYGYTF; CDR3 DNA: TGTGCCAGCAGGTCCGAGGCAGGGTTTCTCTATGGCTACACCTTC
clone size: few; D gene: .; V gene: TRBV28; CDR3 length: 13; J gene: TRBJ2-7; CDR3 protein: CASSLDWPSEQYF; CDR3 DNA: TGTGCCAGCAGCCTAGATTGGCCGTCCGAGCAGTACTTC
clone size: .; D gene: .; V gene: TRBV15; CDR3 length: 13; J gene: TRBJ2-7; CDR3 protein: CATSRVRGYEQYF; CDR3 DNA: TGTGCCACCAGCAGAGTACGGGGTTACGAGCAGTACTTC
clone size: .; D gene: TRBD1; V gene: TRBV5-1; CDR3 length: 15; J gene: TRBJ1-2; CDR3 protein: CASSLAPDRADGYTF; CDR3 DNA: TGCGCCAGCAGCTTAGCCCCTGACAGGGCTGATGGCTACACCTTC
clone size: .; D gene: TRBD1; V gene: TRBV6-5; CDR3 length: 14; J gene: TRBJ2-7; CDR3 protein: CASSKDRESYEQYF; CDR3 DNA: TGTGCCAGCAGCAAAGACAGGGAAAGCTACGAGCAGTACTTC
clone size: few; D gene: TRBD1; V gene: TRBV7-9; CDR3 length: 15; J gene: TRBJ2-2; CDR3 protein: CASSFTRQGAGELFF; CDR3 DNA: TGTGCCAGCAGCTTTACTCGACAGGGGGCCGGGGAGCTGTTTTTT
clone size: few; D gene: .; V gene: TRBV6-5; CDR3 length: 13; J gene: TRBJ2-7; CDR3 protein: CASSYSTDYEQYF; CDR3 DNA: TGTGCCAGCAGTTACAGCACCGACTACGAGCAGTACTTC
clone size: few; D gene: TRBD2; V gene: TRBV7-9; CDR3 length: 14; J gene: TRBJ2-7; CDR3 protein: CASSPLAAPLEQYF; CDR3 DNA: TGTGCCAGCAGCCCCCTAGCGGCCCCTCTCGAGCAGTACTTC
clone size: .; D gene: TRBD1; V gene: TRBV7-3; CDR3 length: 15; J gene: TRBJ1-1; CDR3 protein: CASSLGDRWNTEAFF; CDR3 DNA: TGTGCCAGCAGCTTAGGGGACAGGTGGAACACTGAAGCTTTCTTT
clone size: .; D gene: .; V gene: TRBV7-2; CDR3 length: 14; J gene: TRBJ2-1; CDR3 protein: CASSLDVGADEQFF; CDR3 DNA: TGTGCCAGCAGCTTAGACGTTGGGGCGGATGAGCAGTTCTTC
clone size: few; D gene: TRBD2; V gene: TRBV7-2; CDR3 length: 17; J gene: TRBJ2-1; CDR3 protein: CASSPKSGGLAGNEQFF; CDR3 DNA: TGTGCCAGCAGCCCGAAGAGTGGGGGACTAGCGGGGAATGAGCAGTTCTTC
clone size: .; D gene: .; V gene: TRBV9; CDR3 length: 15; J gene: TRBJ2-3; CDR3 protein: CASSVAGVRGDTQYF; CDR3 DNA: TGTGCCAGCAGCGTAGCTGGTGTGAGAGGGGATACGCAGTATTTT
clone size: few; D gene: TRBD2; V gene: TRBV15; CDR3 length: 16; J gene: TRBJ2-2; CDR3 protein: CATSSTSGGGTGELFF; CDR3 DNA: TGTGCCACCAGCAGCACTAGCGGGGGTGGGACCGGGGAGCTGTTTTTT
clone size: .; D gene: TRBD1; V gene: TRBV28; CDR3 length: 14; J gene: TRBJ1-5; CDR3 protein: CASAGGSGNQPQHF; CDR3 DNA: TGTGCCAGCGCAGGGGGCTCGGGCAATCAGCCCCAGCATTTT